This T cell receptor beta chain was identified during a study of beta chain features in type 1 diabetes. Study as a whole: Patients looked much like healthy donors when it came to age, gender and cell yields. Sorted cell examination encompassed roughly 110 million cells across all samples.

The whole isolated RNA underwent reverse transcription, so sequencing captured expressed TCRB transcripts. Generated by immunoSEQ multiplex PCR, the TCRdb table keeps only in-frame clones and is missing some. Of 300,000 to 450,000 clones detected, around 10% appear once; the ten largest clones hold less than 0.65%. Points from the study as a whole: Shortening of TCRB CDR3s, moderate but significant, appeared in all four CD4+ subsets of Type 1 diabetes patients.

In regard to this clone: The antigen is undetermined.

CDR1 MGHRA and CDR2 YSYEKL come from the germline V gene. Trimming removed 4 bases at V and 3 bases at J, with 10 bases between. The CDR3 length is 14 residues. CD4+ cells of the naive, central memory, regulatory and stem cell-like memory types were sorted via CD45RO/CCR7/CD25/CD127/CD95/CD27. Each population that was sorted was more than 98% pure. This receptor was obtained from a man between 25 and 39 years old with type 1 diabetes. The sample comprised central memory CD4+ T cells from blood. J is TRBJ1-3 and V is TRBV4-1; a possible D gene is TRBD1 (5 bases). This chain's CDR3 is CASSLSDSGNTIYF. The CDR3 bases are TGCGCCAGCAGCCTTTCTGACAGTGGAAACACCATATATTTT.